This TCR beta chain was obtained from a study of T-cell reconstitution after alpha-beta-depleted transplantation in children. Trimming shortened V by 4 bases and J by 3 bases, and 10 bases separated the two germline ends. Germline V CDR1 and CDR2: ENHRY, SYGVKD. The CDR3 length is 14 residues. This sample's TCRbeta library carried unique molecular identifier barcodes. Each CDR3 protein gets one entry after TCRdb re-called the PCR reads with MiXCR. The table records nearly 400,000 distinct CDR3 sequences, roughly 22% of them present only once. This clonotype has just a few counts. The receptor's source is a human donor who donated a stem cell graft to a child with acute myeloid leukemia. The sample was PBMCs from the stem cell graft donor, taken from the stem cell graft. The genes are TRBV10-3 and TRBJ2-1, with a possible D match to TRBD2 (5 bases). The CDR3 is CAISVAADYNEQFF. CDR3 nucleotide sequence: TGTGCCATCAGTGTGGCAGCGGACTACAATGAGCAGTTCTTC.